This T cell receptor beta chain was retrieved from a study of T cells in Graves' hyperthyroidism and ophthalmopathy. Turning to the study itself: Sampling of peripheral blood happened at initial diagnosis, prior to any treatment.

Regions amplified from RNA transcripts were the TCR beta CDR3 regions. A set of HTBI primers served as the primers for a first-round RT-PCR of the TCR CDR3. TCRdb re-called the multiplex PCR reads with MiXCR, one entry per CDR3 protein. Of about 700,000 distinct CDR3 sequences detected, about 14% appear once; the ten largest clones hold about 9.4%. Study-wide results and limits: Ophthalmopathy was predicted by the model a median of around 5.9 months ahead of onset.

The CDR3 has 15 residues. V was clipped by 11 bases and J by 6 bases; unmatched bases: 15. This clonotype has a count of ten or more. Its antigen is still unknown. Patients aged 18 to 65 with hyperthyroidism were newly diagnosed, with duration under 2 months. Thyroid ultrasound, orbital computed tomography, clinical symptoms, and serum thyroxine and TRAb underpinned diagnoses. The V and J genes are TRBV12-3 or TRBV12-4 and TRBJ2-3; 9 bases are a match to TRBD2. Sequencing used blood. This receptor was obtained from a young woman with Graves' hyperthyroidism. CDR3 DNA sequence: TGTGCCTCGGGGCTAGCGGGGCTCGGGGCGGATACGCAGTATTTT. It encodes CASGLAGLGADTQYF.